The 16 T cell receptor beta chains below were found in one sample sequenced in a study of blood T cell repertoires in COVID-19. Measured with immunoSEQ multiplex PCR; TCRdb has only the in-frame clones, and not every one. Altogether some 250,000 clones are present, around 87% being singletons, with the ten largest covering about 3.1%. The sample taken for sequencing was peripheral blood. Every receptor here comes from a woman in her 30s who had recovered from COVID-19.

This clone has more than one count but fewer than ten. This chain links TRBV7-9 with TRBJ1-2; 7 bases align to TRBD1. This CDR3 is 15 amino acids long. Trimming took 4 bases from V and 4 from J; bases not matched to a gene: 9. Per germline, CDR1 SEHNR and CDR2 FQNEAQ (reference sequence). CDR3 nucleotides: TGTGCCAGCAGCTCTACACCAGGGGGTCGCTATGGCTACACCTTC. Protein: CASSSTPGGRYGYTF. Full variable domain (rest looked up from reference TRBV7-9 and TRBJ1-2): DTGVSQNPRHKITKRGQNVTFRCDPISEHNRLYWYRQTLGQGPEFLTYFQNEAQLEKSRLLSDRFSAERPKGSFSTLEIQRTEQGDSAMYLCASSSTPGGRYGYTFGSGTRLTVV.

V and J are TRBV6-2 or TRBV6-3 and TRBJ2-7; perhaps TRBD1 as D (6 bases). Deletions cut 5 bases from V and 4 bases from J, with 9 bases between. The germline V gene encodes CDR1 MNHEY and CDR2 SVGEGT. This CDR3 contains 12 residues. Here the CDR3 DNA reads TGTGCCAGCAGTCAACAGGGTTACGAGCAGTACTTC. It specifies CASSQQGYEQYF.

The chain carries TRBV19 and TRBJ1-4; no clear D. V was trimmed by 5 bases and J by 7 bases, leaving 5 bases between them. Germline V gene data show CDR1 as LNHDA and CDR2 as SQIVND (reference sequence). This CDR3 has 11 residues. The CDR3 reads CASSSSEKLFF. CDR3 nucleotides: TGTGCCAGTAGTTCTAGTGAAAAACTGTTTTTT.

The gene calls are TRBV7-7 and TRBJ2-5; D possibly corresponds to TRBD1 (6 bases). V lost 5 bases and J lost 2, with 15 bases in between. Germline V CDR1 and CDR2: SSHAT, FNYEAQ (reference sequence). This CDR3 is built from 15 residues. CDR3 in amino acids: CASSAGMDSQETQYF. For the CDR3, the DNA is TGTGCCAGCAGCGCAGGCATGGACAGTCAAGAGACCCAGTACTTC.

V gene TRBV28 combines with J gene TRBJ1-1; no definite D call. There are 11 residues in the CDR3. V was pared by 6 bases and J by 8 bases, with 10 bases between. Germline values: CDR1 MDHEN, CDR2 SYDVKM. The CDR3 DNA reads as TGTGCCAGCAGCCTATCCCCAGAAGCTTTCTTT. Translating it yields CASSLSPEAFF.

CDR3 in amino acids: CASSSLRETQYF. CDR3 DNA: TGTGCCAGCTCATCACTCAGGGAGACCCAGTACTTC. The rearrangement joins TRBV18 to TRBJ2-5; no clear D. This CDR3 contains 12 residues. CDR1 and CDR2 from the germline V gene are KGHSH and LQKENI. Trimming pared 5 bases from V and 5 bases from J, leaving 9 bases between.

V and J are TRBV7-2 and TRBJ1-5; the D gene is possibly TRBD1 (6 bases). The CDR3 is 15 amino acids. CDR1 SGHTA and CDR2 FQGNSA come from the germline V gene. Trimming took 3 bases from V and 7 from J, leaving 16 bases between them. The chain's CDR3 is CASSFEQGGGQPQHF. In nucleotides, the CDR3 is TGTGCCAGCAGCTTCGAACAGGGAGGGGGACAGCCCCAGCATTTT.

This rearrangement joins TRBV9 to TRBJ1-1, with D unclear. In germline, CDR1 is SGDLS, CDR2 YYNGEE. The V end was cut by 3 bases, the J end by 2 bases, with 14 bases between. The CDR3 extends over 15 amino acids. CDR3 residues: CASSAGRGRNTEAFF. The CDR3 DNA is TGTGCCAGCAGCGCCGGACGGGGAAGAAACACTGAAGCTTTCTTT. The full variable domain, completed using reference TRBV9 and TRBJ1-1, is DSGVTQTPKHLITATGQRVTLRCSPRSGDLSVYWYQQSLDQGLQFLIQYYNGEERAKGNILERFSAQQFPDLHSELNLSSLELGDSALYFCASSAGRGRNTEAFFGQGTRLTVV.

The chain uses TRBV14 and TRBJ2-7; D remains unclear. This CDR3 has 14 residues. The V end lost 3 bases, the J end lost 3 bases, and 12 bases lay between the germline ends. Germline CDR1 is SGHDN and CDR2 is FVKESK. CDR3 residues: CASSHRPVDYEQYF. The DNA for the CDR3 is TGTGCCAGCAGCCACAGGCCTGTTGACTACGAGCAGTACTTC.

J is TRBJ2-3 and V is TRBV5-4; 9 bases fit TRBD2. V was pared by 2 bases and J by 7 bases, with 11 bases of the junction left unmatched. CDR1 and CDR2 (germline): SGHNT, YYREEE (reference sequence). The CDR3 contains 16 residues. The DNA for the CDR3 is TGTGCCAGCAGCTTACGGGGAGCTAGCGGGACGTATACGCAGTATTTT. Translated, it gives CASSLRGASGTYTQYF.

The rearrangement joins TRBV7-8 to TRBJ1-1; 8 bases are a match to TRBD1. The CDR3 loop spans 15 amino acids. CDR1 and CDR2 from the germline V gene are SGHVS and FQNEAQ. V dropped 1 base and J dropped 1; count of bases not matched to a gene: 2. The CDR3 DNA reads TGTGCCAGCAGCTTAGGCCAGGGGGCGAACACTGAAGCTTTCTTT. Protein: CASSLGQGANTEAFF.

The chain recombines TRBV18 with TRBJ2-7, with D possibly being TRBD1 (6 bases). Germline lookup yields CDR1 KGHSH and CDR2 LQKENI. V gave up 1 base and J gave up 6 bases, with 19 bases separating them. CDR3 length: 16 amino acids. DNA of the CDR3: TGTGCCAGCTCACCACGACAAGGACAGATCGGGCTCGAGCAGTACTTC. It is translated as CASSPRQGQIGLEQYF.

The V gene is TRBV12-3 or TRBV12-4, the J gene TRBJ2-2; D may be TRBD2 (6 bases). V lost 10 bases to trimming and J lost 6 bases, with 15 bases between them. The CDR3 loop spans 13 amino acids. The DNA of the CDR3 is TGTGCCACGAGGGAGGCGGGCGCCGGGGAGCTGTTTTTT. Protein sequence: CATREAGAGELFF.

This chain uses TRBV11-2 with TRBJ2-1; D not certain. Germline lookup yields CDR1 SGHAT and CDR2 FQNNGV. This CDR3 contains 15 residues. Trimming left V 0 bases short and J 0 bases short, with 6 bases between. The CDR3 coding sequence is TGTGCCAGCAGCTTAGACGGGTCCTCCTACAATGAGCAGTTCTTC. This translates into CASSLDGSSYNEQFF.

This sequence joins TRBV6-5 and TRBJ2-1, with D unresolved. V was cut by 10 bases and J by 5 bases, with 15 bases left in between. The CDR3 extends over 13 amino acids. The germline V gene has CDR1 MNHEY and CDR2 SVGAGI. The CDR3 region has the DNA TGTGCCACCTGGGCCGTCCCGCACAATGAGCAGTTCTTC. Protein product: CATWAVPHNEQFF.

This clone was seen only once. The chain links TRBV9 to TRBJ2-1, with D possibly being TRBD2 (6 bases). V was trimmed by 1 base and J by 7 bases, leaving 15 bases between them. Germline V lookup: CDR1 SGDLS, CDR2 YYNGEE. The CDR3 has 15 residues. The CDR3 DNA reads as TGTGCCAGCAGCGTATTAGCGGCTGCGGGGAATGAGCAGTTCTTC. Translated: CASSVLAAAGNEQFF.